One sample yielded the 23 T cell receptor beta chains listed below, sequenced in a study of cytotoxic CD8 clonotypes in ibrutinib-treated CLL. Only in-frame clones appear in the TCRdb table, and some are missing; sequencing was by immunoSEQ multiplex PCR. This sample has roughly 54,000 clones; around 52% occur once, and the top ten carry 28%. The specimen was PBMCs, collected after 24 months of ibrutinib treatment. The receptors here all came from a human donor with chronic lymphocytic leukemia.

This clone was detected only a few times. J is TRBJ2-1 and V is TRBV5-1; D might be TRBD2 (5 bases). The CDR3 consists of 15 residues. V was trimmed by 4 bases and J by 6 bases, leaving 17 bases between them. Per the germline V gene, CDR1 is SGHRS and CDR2 is YFSETQ. The CDR3 loop is CASSPTSSSLNEQFF. The DNA for the CDR3 is TGCGCCAGCAGCCCAACTAGTTCCAGCCTCAATGAGCAGTTCTTC.

This clone occurred a few times. This chain connects TRBV5-4 to TRBJ1-4, with a tentative D call TRBD1 (5 bases). V was shortened by 0 bases and J by 6 bases, with 15 bases between the two germline ends. The germline V gene encodes CDR1 SGHNT and CDR2 YYREEE (reference sequence). The CDR3 runs 16 residues. The CDR3 is CASSLAAGARDEKLFF. The CDR3 DNA reads as TGTGCCAGCAGCTTGGCCGCCGGGGCTAGGGATGAAAAACTGTTTTTT.

This chain links TRBV7-9 with TRBJ2-1; 7 nucleotides align to TRBD2. Germline CDR1 reads SEHNR; CDR2 reads FQNEAQ (reference sequence). The CDR3 covers 15 residues. V lost 1 base, J lost 5 bases, and 5 bases stayed unmatched. The DNA of the CDR3 is TGTGCCAGCAGCTTAGTTGGGACTATCGACAATGAGCAGTTCTTC. This codes for CASSLVGTIDNEQFF.

This clone has at least ten counts. The rearrangement uses TRBV19 and TRBJ2-5; 8 bases agree with TRBD1. CDR3 length equals 13 residues. The junction had 3 bases not matched to a gene; V was cut back by 5 bases and J by 4 bases. Per the germline V gene, CDR1 is LNHDA and CDR2 is SQIVND (reference sequence). In nucleotides, the CDR3 is TGTGCCAGTAGTCCAGGGGGCGCAGAGACCCAGTACTTC. Translated: CASSPGGAETQYF.

This clone was seen a handful of times. The chain is built from TRBV6-6 and TRBJ2-2; D ambiguous. The germline V gene has CDR1 MNHNY and CDR2 SVGAGI (reference sequence). V lost 2 bases and J lost 7, with 11 bases in between. CDR3 length: 14 residues. CDR3 sequence: CASSYGDGVGELFF. The CDR3, as DNA: TGTGCCAGCAGTTACGGAGATGGGGTCGGGGAGCTGTTTTTT.

The chain employs TRBV29-1 and TRBJ2-1; 9 bases are a match to TRBD1. The CDR3 covers 16 residues. Germline lookup yields CDR1 SQVTM and CDR2 ANQGSEA. V lost 6 bases, J lost 5 bases, and 14 bases stayed unmatched. In nucleotides, the CDR3 is TGCAGCGTCTTACCCGCCACAGGGGGCCACCACAATGAGCAGTTCTTC. This sequence encodes CSVLPATGGHHNEQFF.

This clone was seen a handful of times. V and J are TRBV27 and TRBJ1-5; the D is unclear. This CDR3 is built from 10 residues. The ends were cut back, 6 bases at V and 8 bases at J, with 5 bases in the middle. CDR1 is MNHEY, CDR2 SMNVEV, per germline (reference sequence). The CDR3 loop is CASSPEPQHF. The CDR3 DNA reads as TGTGCCAGCAGCCCTGAGCCCCAGCATTTT.

This chain links TRBV5-1 with TRBJ1-1; TRBD1 matches 8 bases. The CDR3 sequence is 14 residues long. Germline V gene lookup returns CDR1 SGHRS and CDR2 YFSETQ. V dropped 4 bases and J dropped 2; count of bases not matched to a gene: 4. CDR3 protein: CASSPDRANTEAFF. DNA for the CDR3: TGCGCCAGCAGCCCGGACAGGGCCAACACTGAAGCTTTCTTT.

The J gene is TRBJ1-2, the V gene TRBV11-2, with 8 bases aligning to TRBD1. The CDR3 contains 15 residues. After removal of 6 bases from V and 3 bases from J, the junction contained 9 bases not matched to a gene. Looked up from germline, CDR1 is SGHAT and CDR2 is FQNNGV. The CDR3 region is CASRGSGGRDYGYTF. In nucleotides, the CDR3 is TGTGCCAGCAGAGGCTCAGGGGGCCGGGACTATGGCTACACCTTC.

This sequence joins TRBV10-3 and TRBJ2-3, with D possibly called TRBD1 or TRBD2 (5 bases each). Trimming cost V 10 bases and J 2 bases, with 16 bases left between them. Germline V CDR1 and CDR2: ENHRY, SYGVKD. This CDR3 is built from 14 residues. The CDR3 is CATQRDGITDTQYF. CDR3 sequence (DNA): TGTGCCACCCAGAGGGACGGCATCACAGATACGCAGTATTTT.

This clone was found a few times. J is TRBJ2-7 and V is TRBV7-9; possibly TRBD1 for D (6 bases). Germline CDR1 and CDR2: SEHNR and FQNEAQ (reference sequence). The length of the CDR3 is 15 residues. V gave up 1 base and J gave up 1 base, with 11 bases separating them. The CDR3 sequence: CASSLVGALSYEQYF. The CDR3 bases are TGTGCCAGCAGCTTAGTGGGGGCCCTATCCTACGAGCAGTACTTC.

CDR3 sequence: CASSESGNIQYF. CDR3 coding DNA: TGTGCCAGCAGTGAATCAGGGAACATTCAGTACTTC. The chain uses TRBV6-1 and TRBJ2-4, with D perhaps matching TRBD1 (5 bases). Germline V gene data show CDR1 as MNHNS and CDR2 as SASEGT. Trimming stripped 2 bases from V and 7 bases from J, with 6 bases between. The CDR3 is made up of 12 amino acids.

The CDR3 coding sequence is TGTGCCAGCAGGGCCGGGGGCAATCAGCCCCAGCATTTT. Protein product: CASRAGGNQPQHF. The chain employs TRBV6-6 and TRBJ1-5; D is ambiguous. Germline V gene lookup returns CDR1 MNHNY and CDR2 SVGAGI (reference sequence). CDR3 length: 13 amino acids. Trimming shortened V by 6 bases and J by 2 bases, and 8 bases separated the two germline ends.

The chain carries TRBV2 and TRBJ1-5; D is uncertain. This CDR3 has 11 amino acids. Trimming left V 4 bases short and J 6 bases short, with 4 bases between. Germline lookup yields CDR1 SNHLY and CDR2 FYNNEI. This CDR3 reads CASSAGQPQHF. The CDR3 nucleotides read TGTGCCAGCAGTGCTGGTCAGCCCCAGCATTTT.

The V and J genes are TRBV11-2 and TRBJ1-6; 9 nucleotides align to TRBD1. The V gene end was trimmed by 5 bases and the J gene end by 8 bases; junction bases not matched to a gene: 7. Per germline, CDR1 SGHAT and CDR2 FQNNGV. The length of the CDR3 is 15 residues. CDR3 in amino acids: CASSPGTGIYSPLHF. The CDR3 nucleotides read TGTGCCAGCAGCCCTGGGACAGGGATATATTCACCCCTCCACTTT.

The chain is built from TRBV14 and TRBJ2-5; D remains unclear. The germline V gene encodes CDR1 SGHDN and CDR2 FVKESK. V lost 4 bases and J lost 4, with 7 bases in between. The CDR3 contains 12 residues. The CDR3 nucleotides are TGTGCCAGCAGCCCCAACGGAGAGACCCAGTACTTC. Translating it yields CASSPNGETQYF.

The sample holds a few counts of this clone. The V call is TRBV29-1, the J call TRBJ1-2; possibly TRBD1 for D (5 bases). The germline CDR1 and CDR2 sequences are SQVTM and ANQGSEA. The CDR3 is 13 residues long. The V and J ends lost 2 bases and 8 bases respectively, with 15 bases between them. The CDR3 region has the DNA TGCAGCGTTGAACCGGGGACCCGCGGGGGCTACACCTTC. Residues: CSVEPGTRGGYTF.

V usage is TRBV5-1 and J usage is TRBJ1-1, with D perhaps TRBD1 (5 bases). V lost 6 bases to trimming and J lost 10 bases, with 16 bases between them. CDR3 length equals 12 residues. Germline V gives CDR1 SGHRS, CDR2 YFSETQ. The CDR3 bases are TGCGCCAGCACCCACCCGGGGGAGGCAGCTTTCTTT. Its protein is CASTHPGEAAFF.

The V call is TRBV2, the J call TRBJ2-5; 9 bases are shared with TRBD1. The V gene's germline CDR1 is SNHLY and CDR2 FYNNEI. This CDR3 is built from 14 residues. The ends lost 3 bases at V and 3 bases at J; junction bases unmatched: 2. The CDR3 here is CASSDRTGEETQYF. DNA of the CDR3: TGTGCCAGCAGTGATAGGACAGGGGAAGAGACCCAGTACTTC.

The table lists this clone with a count of one. The chain joins TRBV29-1 to TRBJ2-2; 7 positions match TRBD1. This CDR3 spans 13 amino acids. The J segment lost 5 bases and the V segment lost 4 bases, leaving 4 bases of the junction unmatched. Per the germline V gene, CDR1 is SQVTM and CDR2 is ANQGSEA. CDR3 sequence (DNA): TGCAGCGTTGGGAACAGGGGAACCGGGGAGCTGTTTTTT. This codes for CSVGNRGTGELFF.

The chain joins TRBV11-3 to TRBJ1-2; 7 positions agree with TRBD1. This CDR3 has 18 amino acids. Germline CDR1 is SGHNT and CDR2 is YENEEA. V shed 2 bases and J 0 bases; nucleotides not matched to a gene: 12. The CDR3 protein is CASSLLDLWDRANYGYTF. CDR3 DNA: TGTGCCAGCAGCTTATTGGATCTCTGGGACAGAGCTAACTATGGCTACACCTTC.

The chain employs TRBV5-5 and TRBJ1-6; D gene unclear. The CDR3 covers 14 residues. Germline V gene sequence: CDR1 SGHKS, CDR2 YYEKEE (reference sequence). As DNA, the CDR3 is TGTGCTACTGACTCGGGGAGCTATAATTCACCCCTCCACTTT. Amino acids: CATDSGSYNSPLHF.

This clone was seen a few times. This chain joins TRBV5-1 and TRBJ1-2; D might be TRBD1 (5 bases). Germline V CDR1 and CDR2: SGHRS, YFSETQ. Trimming left V 4 bases short and J 3 bases short, with 13 bases between. This CDR3 comprises 14 residues. The CDR3, as DNA: TGCGCCAGCAGCCCCTCGGGGGAGGACTATGGCTACACCTTC. It codes for CASSPSGEDYGYTF.